A single sample is the source of the 21 T cell receptor beta chains below, sequenced in a study of T cells after yellow fever vaccination. TCRdb recomputed calls from the 5' RACE reads with MiXCR, one row per CDR3 protein. The sample carries 300,000 to 350,000 distinct CDR3 sequences, around 4.4% recorded once. The sequenced sample was PBMCs, obtained 15 days after the yellow fever booster vaccination. These receptors originate from a man aged 18-30 years who received the YFV17D yellow fever vaccine.

This clonotype was recorded many times. The chain employs TRBV2 and TRBJ1-5; no definite D call. Germline V CDR1 and CDR2: SNHLY, FYNNEI. Trimming removed 3 bases from V and 5 bases from J, with 11 bases in between. The CDR3 covers 14 residues. The CDR3 DNA is TGTGCCAGCAGTGACATAGGAGGAGATCAGCCCCAGCATTTT. Translation gives CASSDIGGDQPQHF.

This clonotype came up many times. The chain employs TRBV7-8 and TRBJ2-5; TRBD1 might be the D (5 bases). Trimming cost V 1 base and J 7 bases, with 13 bases left between them. The germline V gene has CDR1 SGHVS and CDR2 FQNEAQ. The CDR3 extends over 14 amino acids. Here the CDR3 DNA reads TGTGCCAGCAGCTTAGATAGGGGCCTGGGGACCCAGTACTTC. Amino acid sequence: CASSLDRGLGTQYF.

The chain carries TRBV6-5 and TRBJ1-1; 7 bases agree with TRBD1. The J segment lost 3 bases and the V segment lost 0 bases, leaving 4 bases of the junction unmatched. CDR1 is MNHEY and CDR2 is SVGAGI in the germline V gene. There are 15 residues in the CDR3. This CDR3 is CASSYSDRLYTEAFF. CDR3 DNA: TGTGCCAGCAGTTACTCGGACAGGTTATACACTGAAGCTTTCTTT.

This clonotype was seen only a few times. The J gene is TRBJ2-1, the V gene TRBV7-2; D is unresolved. The V gene's germline CDR1 is SGHTA and CDR2 FQGNSA. V was pared by 1 base and J by 8 bases, with 12 bases between. The length of the CDR3 is 14 residues. The CDR3 reads CASSLVGGDDEQFF. The DNA of the CDR3 is TGTGCCAGCAGCTTAGTGGGCGGTGACGATGAGCAGTTCTTC.

This clonotype was seen many times. The genes are TRBV5-4 and TRBJ1-1; 8 bases align to TRBD1. There are 15 residues in the CDR3. V gave up 6 bases and J gave up 1 base; unmatched junction bases: 8. Germline loops: CDR1 SGHNT, CDR2 YYREEE (reference sequence). This CDR3 is CASTARDRQNTEAFF. The CDR3 coding sequence is TGTGCCAGCACCGCTCGGGACAGGCAGAACACTGAAGCTTTCTTT.

This clonotype has a count of ten or more. The rearrangement uses TRBV4-2 and TRBJ2-7, with no clear D. The CDR3 has 16 residues. Germline V gene sequence: CDR1 LGHNA, CDR2 YNFKEQ. V was shortened by 1 base and J by 2 bases, with 15 bases between the two germline ends. CDR3: CASSQVLYGLAYEQYF. The CDR3 region has the DNA TGTGCCAGCAGCCAAGTACTGTACGGGCTGGCCTACGAGCAGTACTTC.

The chain uses TRBV5-5 and TRBJ2-1, with 10 bases lining up with TRBD1. The length of the CDR3 is 17 residues. Germline CDR1 SGHKS, CDR2 YYEKEE (reference sequence). The V segment lost 2 bases and the J segment 8 bases; nucleotides outside the gene matches: 13. The CDR3: CASSLRQGAVSGYEQFF. CDR3 bases: TGTGCCAGCAGCTTAAGACAGGGGGCAGTTTCTGGGTATGAGCAGTTCTTC.

This clonotype was counted a few times. The chain combines TRBV29-1 with TRBJ1-1; D is unresolved. CDR1 and CDR2 (germline): SQVTM, ANQGSEA. With 7 bases removed from V and 2 bases from J, the gap between germline ends came to 14 bases. The CDR3 is 13 residues long. This CDR3 is CSALADPNTEAFF. The CDR3 bases are TGCAGCGCCCTTGCAGACCCTAACACTGAAGCTTTCTTT.

The chain carries TRBV7-2 and TRBJ1-2, with D tentatively TRBD1 (5 bases). V lost 1 base and J lost 6, with 9 bases in between. CDR3 length: 13 residues. Germline assignment: CDR1 SGHTA and CDR2 FQGNSA. The CDR3 loop is CASSLGRADGYTF. The CDR3 bases are TGTGCCAGCAGCTTAGGCAGGGCTGATGGCTACACCTTC.

The chain has TRBV4-2 and TRBJ1-4, with D unclear. The CDR3 sequence is 15 residues long. Germline V lookup: CDR1 LGHNA, CDR2 YNFKEQ. With 0 bases removed from V and 2 bases from J, the gap between germline ends came to 7 bases. The chain's CDR3 is CASSQEWRTNEKLFF. CDR3 DNA: TGTGCCAGCAGCCAAGAATGGCGGACTAATGAAAAACTGTTTTTT.

This clonotype appeared many times. The genes are TRBV13 and TRBJ1-2; D may be TRBD1 (5 bases). Trimming left V 5 bases short and J 5 bases short, with 18 bases between. CDR1 and CDR2 (germline): PRHDT, FYEKMQ (reference sequence). The CDR3 sequence is 15 residues long. The chain's CDR3 is CASSLARGTGYGYTF. The CDR3 nucleotides are TGTGCCAGCAGCCTAGCCCGGGGGACGGGGTATGGCTACACCTTC.

This chain's CDR3 is CASSLNPNTGELFF. The CDR3 nucleotides are TGCGCCAGCAGCCTTAATCCGAACACCGGGGAGCTGTTTTTT. The chain uses TRBV4-3 and TRBJ2-2; no clear D gene. Trimming took 4 bases from V and 0 from J, leaving 6 bases between them. CDR3 length equals 14 residues. Germline CDR1 is LGHNA and CDR2 is YSLEER.

Ten or more counts support this clonotype. The V gene is TRBV20-1, the J gene TRBJ2-3, with D possibly matching TRBD2 (5 bases). Per germline, CDR1 DFQATT and CDR2 SNEGSKA (reference sequence). The V end lost 1 base, the J end lost 5 bases, and 19 bases lay between the germline ends. The CDR3 is 16 amino acids. The CDR3: CSARARGAAHRDTQYF. The DNA for the CDR3 is TGCAGTGCTAGAGCCCGCGGAGCGGCTCATCGAGATACGCAGTATTTT.

This clonotype was counted between two and nine times. This chain connects TRBV20-1 to TRBJ1-1; maybe TRBD1 (6 bases). This CDR3 is built from 14 residues. The germline CDR1 and CDR2 sequences are DFQATT and SNEGSKA (reference sequence). Trimming shortened V by 6 bases and J by 3 bases, and 17 bases separated the two germline ends. The CDR3 bases are TGCAGTGCCGCGGGGGGCGCGGTGTACACTGAAGCTTTCTTT. Amino acid sequence: CSAAGGAVYTEAFF.

Ten or more counts support this clonotype. The chain carries TRBV12-3 or TRBV12-4 and TRBJ1-6; D uncertain. This CDR3 has 16 amino acids. V gave up 5 bases and J gave up 0 bases, with 11 bases separating them. Here the CDR3 reads CASSPRLTSYNSPLHF. DNA of the CDR3: TGTGCCAGCAGTCCTCGACTTACCTCCTATAATTCACCCCTCCACTTT.

This clonotype has a count of ten or more. The chain joins TRBV10-3 to TRBJ2-5; D is perhaps TRBD2 (6 bases). The CDR3 is 15 amino acids. Germline values: CDR1 ENHRY, CDR2 SYGVKD. V was shortened by 2 bases and J by 5 bases, with 15 bases between the two germline ends. The CDR3 DNA reads as TGTGCCATCAGTGAGATGCGGGGCGGTCCGGAGACCCAGTACTTC. This gives the protein CAISEMRGGPETQYF.

Remarks on this clonotype: As the CDR3 is not closed by the conserved phenylalanine or tryptophan, this likely results from a read error. The DNA is left out, because the CDR3 cannot be placed on it with certainty; the CDR3 is given as TCRdb lists it. The chain recombines TRBV7-2 with TRBJ2-7; the tabulated D call, TRBD2, remains unverified against the DNA. From its first to its last residue, the CDR3 has 15 amino acids. CDR1 is SGHTA and CDR2 is FQGNSA in the germline V gene. CDR3 amino acids: CASSPGVGGGAWVYS.

This clonotype was seen ten or more times. The V and J genes are TRBV15 and TRBJ2-5; 14 nucleotides match TRBD2. V trimming: 5 bases; J trimming: 3 bases; junction bases outside the gene matches: 5. Germline V lookup: CDR1 LNHNV, CDR2 YYDKDF (reference sequence). The CDR3 is made up of 16 amino acids. CDR3 bases: TGTGCCACCAGCGACCCGGGACTAGCGGGGGAAGAGACCCAGTACTTC. This encodes CATSDPGLAGEETQYF.

This clonotype was counted only a few times. This chain connects TRBV7-2 to TRBJ2-5; the match to TRBD2 covers 13 bases. The germline CDR1 and CDR2 sequences are SGHTA and FQGNSA. The V segment lost 4 bases and the J segment 7 bases; nucleotides outside the gene matches: 18. The CDR3 covers 19 residues. CDR3 coding DNA: TGTGCCAGCAGCTCCCTCTGGATACTAGCGGGGGGGGTGTATCGGACCCAGTACTTC. It encodes CASSSLWILAGGVYRTQYF.

This clonotype was detected only a few times. V gene TRBV14 combines with J gene TRBJ2-1; 7 bases line up with TRBD1. The CDR3 is made up of 13 amino acids. V dropped 5 bases and J dropped 9; count of bases not matched to a gene: 7. Germline values: CDR1 SGHDN, CDR2 FVKESK. The CDR3 region has the DNA TGTGCCAGCAGCGAAACCTCAGGGGGTGAGCAGTTCTTC. Encoded protein: CASSETSGGEQFF.

This chain connects TRBV6-2 or TRBV6-3 to TRBJ2-3; TRBD2 agrees at 10 bases. Germline-derived CDR1 and CDR2 are MNHEY and SVGEGT. With 5 bases clipped from V and 5 bases from J, the junction kept 10 bases outside the gene matches. The CDR3 extends over 16 amino acids. Here the CDR3 reads CASSTGLAGVIDTQYF. CDR3 DNA: TGTGCCAGCAGTACAGGTCTAGCGGGGGTTATAGATACGCAGTATTTT.